The entry below gives a single T cell receptor (beta chain) sequence along with its context. This entry comes from a study of blood T cell repertoires in COVID-19. Turning to the study itself: Samples came from the United States, Italy and Spain, spanning acute and convalescent COVID-19. Sources were T cells, B-cell-depleted T cells, or PBMCs; the material itself was cDNA or gDNA.

Authors' processing steps: Estimation of nucleated cell counts relied on the amplification of reference gene primers. TCRdb's copy holds only in-frame clones and misses some; the assay was immunoSEQ multiplex PCR. Clone size and V and J calls were adopted from that table, with D and trimming inferred from the DNA. The sample records hundreds of thousands of clones, over 80% being singletons. With V trimmed by 3 bases and J by 2 bases, 3 bases remained unmatched. This CDR3 has 16 residues. Looked up from germline, CDR1 is KGHDR and CDR2 is SFDVKD. The V gene is TRBV24-1, the J gene TRBJ2-3; 11 nucleotides match TRBD2. The sequenced sample was peripheral blood. This clonotype originated in a woman aged 18-35 years with acute or convalescent COVID-19. CDR3 amino acids: CATSDISGGATDTQYF. CDR3 DNA: TGTGCCACCAGTGATATTAGCGGGGGGGCCACAGATACGCAGTATTTT.